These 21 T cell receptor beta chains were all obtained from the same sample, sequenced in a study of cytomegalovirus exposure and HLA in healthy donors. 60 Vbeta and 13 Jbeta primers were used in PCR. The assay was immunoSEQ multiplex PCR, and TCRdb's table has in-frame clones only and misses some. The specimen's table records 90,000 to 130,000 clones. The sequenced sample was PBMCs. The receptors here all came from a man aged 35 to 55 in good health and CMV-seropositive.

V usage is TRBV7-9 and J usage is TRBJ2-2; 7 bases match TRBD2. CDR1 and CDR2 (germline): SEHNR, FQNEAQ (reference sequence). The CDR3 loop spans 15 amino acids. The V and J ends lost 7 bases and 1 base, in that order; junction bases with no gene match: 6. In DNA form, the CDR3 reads TGTGCCAGCACTAGAGCGGGGTTGAACACCGGGGAGCTGTTTTTT. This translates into CASTRAGLNTGELFF.

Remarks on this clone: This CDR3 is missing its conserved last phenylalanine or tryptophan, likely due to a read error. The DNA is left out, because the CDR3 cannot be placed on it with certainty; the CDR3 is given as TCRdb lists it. The CDR3 is CASRAGGARMYL. The rearrangement uses TRBV28 and TRBJ2-4; the D call TRBD1 from the table was never checked on the DNA. The length of the CDR3 is 12 amino acids, counting both ends. Germline values: CDR1 MDHEN, CDR2 SYDVKM.

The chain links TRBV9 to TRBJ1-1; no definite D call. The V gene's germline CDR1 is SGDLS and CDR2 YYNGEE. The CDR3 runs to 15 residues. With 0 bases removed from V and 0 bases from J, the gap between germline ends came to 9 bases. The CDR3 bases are TGTGCCAGCAGCGTAGCTACCGCAATGAACACTGAAGCTTTCTTT. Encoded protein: CASSVATAMNTEAFF.

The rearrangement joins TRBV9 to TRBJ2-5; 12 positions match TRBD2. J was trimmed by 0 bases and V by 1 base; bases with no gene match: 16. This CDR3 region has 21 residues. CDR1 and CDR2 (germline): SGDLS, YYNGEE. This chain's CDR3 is CASSVQPWTSGKKGYQETQYF. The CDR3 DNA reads TGTGCCAGCAGCGTACAACCCTGGACTAGCGGGAAAAAAGGGTACCAAGAGACCCAGTACTTC. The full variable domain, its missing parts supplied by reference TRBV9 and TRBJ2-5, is DSGVTQTPKHLITATGQRVTLRCSPRSGDLSVYWYQQSLDQGLQFLIQYYNGEERAKGNILERFSAQQFPDLHSELNLSSLELGDSALYFCASSVQPWTSGKKGYQETQYFGPGTRLLVL.

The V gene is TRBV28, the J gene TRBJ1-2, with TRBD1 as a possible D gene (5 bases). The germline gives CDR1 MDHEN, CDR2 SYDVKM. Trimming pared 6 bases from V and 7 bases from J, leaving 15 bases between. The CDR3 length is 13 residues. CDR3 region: CASSLAGPFGYTF. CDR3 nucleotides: TGTGCCAGCAGCCTCGCGGGGCCGTTTGGCTACACCTTC.

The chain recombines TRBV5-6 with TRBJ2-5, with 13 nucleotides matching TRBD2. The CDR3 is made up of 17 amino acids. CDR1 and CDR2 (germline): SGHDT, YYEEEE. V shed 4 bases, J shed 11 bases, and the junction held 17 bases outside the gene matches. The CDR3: CASSPGLAGTPTVEQYF. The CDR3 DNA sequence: TGTGCCAGCAGCCCGGGACTAGCGGGAACTCCTACGGTGGAGCAGTACTTC. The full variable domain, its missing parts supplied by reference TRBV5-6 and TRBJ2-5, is DAGVTQSPTHLIKTRGQQVTLRCSPKSGHDTVSWYQQALGQGPQFIFQYYEEEERQRGNFPDRFSGHQFPNYSSELNVNALLLGDSALYLCASSPGLAGTPTVEQYFGPGTRLLVL.

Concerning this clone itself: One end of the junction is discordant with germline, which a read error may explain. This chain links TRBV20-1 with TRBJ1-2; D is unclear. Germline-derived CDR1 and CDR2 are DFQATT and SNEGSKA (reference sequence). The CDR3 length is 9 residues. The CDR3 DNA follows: TGTTCAGCTAACTATGGCTACACCTTC. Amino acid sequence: CSANYGYTF.

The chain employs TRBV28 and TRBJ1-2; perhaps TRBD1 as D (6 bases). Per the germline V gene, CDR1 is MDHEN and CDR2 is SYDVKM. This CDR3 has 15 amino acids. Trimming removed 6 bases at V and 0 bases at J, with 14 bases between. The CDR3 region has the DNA TGTGCCAGCAGGCTACTCAGGGGAACTAACTATGGCTACACCTTC. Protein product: CASRLLRGTNYGYTF.

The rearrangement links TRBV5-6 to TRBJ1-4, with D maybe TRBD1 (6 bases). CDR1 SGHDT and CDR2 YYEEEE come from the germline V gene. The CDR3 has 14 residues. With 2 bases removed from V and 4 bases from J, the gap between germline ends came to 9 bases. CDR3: CASSFGQINEKLFF. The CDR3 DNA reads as TGTGCCAGCAGCTTTGGACAGATTAATGAAAAACTGTTTTTT.

DNA of the CDR3: TGTGCCAGCAGCTTAGAGCCCAACCGAGTAGCTGGGGCCAACGTCCTGACTTTC. Encoded protein: CASSLEPNRVAGANVLTF. The rearrangement links TRBV7-6 to TRBJ2-6; D remains ambiguous. Trimming stripped 1 base from V and 2 bases from J, with 15 bases between. Per the germline V gene, CDR1 is SGHVS and CDR2 is FNYEAQ. The length of the CDR3 is 18 residues. The complete variable domain, with remaining parts taken from reference TRBV7-6 and TRBJ2-6, reads GAGVSQSPRYKVTKRGQDVALRCDPISGHVSLYWYRQALGQGPEFLTYFNYEAQQDKSGLPNDRFSAERPEGSISTLTIQRTEQRDSAMYRCASSLEPNRVAGANVLTFGAGSRLTVL.

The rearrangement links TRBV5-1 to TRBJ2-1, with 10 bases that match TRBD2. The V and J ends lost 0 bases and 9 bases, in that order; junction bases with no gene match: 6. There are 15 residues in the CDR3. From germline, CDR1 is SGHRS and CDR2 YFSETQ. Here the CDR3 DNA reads TGCGCCAGCAGCTTGGTGAGCGGGAGGGCCGGTGAGCAGTTCTTC. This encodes CASSLVSGRAGEQFF.

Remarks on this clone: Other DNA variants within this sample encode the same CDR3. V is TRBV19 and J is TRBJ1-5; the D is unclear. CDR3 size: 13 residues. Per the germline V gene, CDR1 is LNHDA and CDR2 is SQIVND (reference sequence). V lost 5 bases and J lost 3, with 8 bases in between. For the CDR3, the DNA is TGTGCCAGTAGTGGAGATATCAATCAGCCCCAGCATTTT. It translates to CASSGDINQPQHF.

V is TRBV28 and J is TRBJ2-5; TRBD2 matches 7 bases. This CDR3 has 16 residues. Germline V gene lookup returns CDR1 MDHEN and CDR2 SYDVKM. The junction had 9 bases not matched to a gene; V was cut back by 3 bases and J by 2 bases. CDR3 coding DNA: TGTGCCAGCAGTTTTTGGGTGGGAGGGGATCAAGAGACCCAGTACTTC. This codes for CASSFWVGGDQETQYF.

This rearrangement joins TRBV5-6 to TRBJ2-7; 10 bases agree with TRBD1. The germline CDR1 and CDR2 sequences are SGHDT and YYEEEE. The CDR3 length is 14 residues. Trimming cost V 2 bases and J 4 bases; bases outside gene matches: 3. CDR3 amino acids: CASSFGTGAYEQYF. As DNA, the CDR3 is TGTGCCAGCAGCTTCGGGACAGGGGCTTACGAGCAGTACTTC.

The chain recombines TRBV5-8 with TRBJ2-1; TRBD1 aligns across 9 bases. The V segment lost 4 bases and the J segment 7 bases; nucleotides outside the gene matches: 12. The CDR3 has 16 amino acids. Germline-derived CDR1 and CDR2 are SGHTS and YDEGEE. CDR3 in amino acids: CASSETGTGLGNEQFF. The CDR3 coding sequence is TGTGCCAGCAGCGAAACCGGGACAGGGTTAGGTAATGAGCAGTTCTTC.

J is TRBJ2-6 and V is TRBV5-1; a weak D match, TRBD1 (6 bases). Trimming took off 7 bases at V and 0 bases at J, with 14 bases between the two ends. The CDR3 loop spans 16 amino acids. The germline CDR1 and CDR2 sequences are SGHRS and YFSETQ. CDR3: CASRAGATSGANVLTF. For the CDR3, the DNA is TGCGCCAGCCGGGCAGGGGCGACCTCTGGGGCCAACGTCCTGACTTTC.

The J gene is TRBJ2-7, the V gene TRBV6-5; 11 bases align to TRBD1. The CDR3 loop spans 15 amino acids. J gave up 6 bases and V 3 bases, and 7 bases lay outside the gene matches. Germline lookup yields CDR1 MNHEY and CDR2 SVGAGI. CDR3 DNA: TGTGCCAGCAGTTATTCGGGACAGGGGGAAGGCGAGCAGTACTTC. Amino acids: CASSYSGQGEGEQYF.

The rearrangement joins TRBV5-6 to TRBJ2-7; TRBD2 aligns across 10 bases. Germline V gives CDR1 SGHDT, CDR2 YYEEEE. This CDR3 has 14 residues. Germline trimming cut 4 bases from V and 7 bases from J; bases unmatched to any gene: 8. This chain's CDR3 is CASSGLAGGYEQYF. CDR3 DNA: TGTGCCAGCAGCGGTTTAGCGGGAGGATATGAGCAGTACTTC.

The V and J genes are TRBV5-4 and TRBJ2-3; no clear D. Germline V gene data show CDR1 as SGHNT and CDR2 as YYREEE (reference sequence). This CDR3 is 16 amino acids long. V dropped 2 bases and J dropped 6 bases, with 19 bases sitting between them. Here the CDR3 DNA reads TGTGCCAGCAGCTTCCCCCAAAACCAAATTGCGGATACGCAGTATTTT. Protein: CASSFPQNQIADTQYF.

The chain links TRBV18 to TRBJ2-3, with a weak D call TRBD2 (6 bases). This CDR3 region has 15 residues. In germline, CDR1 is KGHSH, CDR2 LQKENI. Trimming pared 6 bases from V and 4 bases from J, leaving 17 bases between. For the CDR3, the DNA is TGTGCCAGCTCTCGGGAGAGCGGCAGGGCAGATACGCAGTATTTT. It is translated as CASSRESGRADTQYF. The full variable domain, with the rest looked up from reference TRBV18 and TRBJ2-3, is NAGVMQNPRHLVRRRGQEARLRCSPMKGHSHVYWYRQLPEEGLKFMVYLQKENIIDESGMPKERFSAEFPKEGPSILRIQQVVRGDSAAYFCASSRESGRADTQYFGPGTRLTVL.

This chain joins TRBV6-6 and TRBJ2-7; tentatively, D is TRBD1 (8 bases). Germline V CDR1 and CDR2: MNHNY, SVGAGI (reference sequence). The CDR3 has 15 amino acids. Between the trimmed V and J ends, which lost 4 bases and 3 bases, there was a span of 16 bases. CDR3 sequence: CASSSSQGGYYEQYF. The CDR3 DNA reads TGTGCCAGCAGTTCCTCACAGGGGGGGTACTACGAGCAGTACTTC.